This T cell receptor beta chain comes out of a study of blood T cell repertoires in COVID-19. Background on the study: PBMCs, B-cell-depleted T cells, or T cells were the source of the cDNA or gDNA that made up the material.

Repertoires were generated with immunoSEQ multiplex PCR, while TCRdb's copy carries only in-frame clones and drops some. The profile shows fewer than 200,000 clones, roughly 81% of them singletons. Trimming removed 0 bases from V and 9 bases from J, with 15 bases in between. The CDR3 loop spans 15 amino acids. Germline loops: CDR1 LGHNA, CDR2 YSLEER. Sequencing was done on a sample of peripheral blood. This rearrangement joins TRBV4-3 to TRBJ2-1; TRBD2 is a possible D gene (5 bases). This TCR was recovered from a man between 40 and 49 years old with acute or convalescent COVID-19. As DNA, the CDR3 is TGCGCCAGCAGCCAAGAAGGCCTAGCAGGCAGTGAGCAGTTCTTC. This translates into CASSQEGLAGSEQFF.